Listed below are T cell receptor beta chains from one sample, sequenced in a study of blood T cell repertoires in COVID-19. The table came from immunoSEQ multiplex PCR; TCRdb's copy has only in-frame clones and leaves some out. Of some 490,000 clones listed, approximately 86% are singletons. Sequenced: PBMCs or T cells enriched from blood (not recorded which). The receptor set was obtained from a woman aged 60 to 75 who had recovered from COVID-19. Each CDR3 is given with its conserved first and last residue. A D gene is named only where the DNA matches it firmly. Clone sizes are given selectively: once, few, many, or a class where the clone is expanded.

CDR3	DNA	size	V	J	D
CASSSTSGTDTQYF	TGTGCCAGCAGCAGTACTAGCGGCACAGATACGCAGTATTTT	.	TRBV27	TRBJ2-3	TRBD2
CASSVFCGGNEQFF	TGTGCCAGCAGCGTTTTCTGCGGGGGGAATGAGCAGTTCTTC	once	TRBV9	TRBJ2-1	TRBD2
CASRMGQGANYGYTF	TGTGCCAGCAGGATGGGACAGGGGGCAAACTATGGCTACACCTTC	.	TRBV2	TRBJ1-2	TRBD1
CASSLDGLTGELFF	TGTGCCAGCAGCTTAGATGGCTTAACCGGGGAGCTGTTTTTT	.	TRBV7-2	TRBJ2-2	.
CASSRERGANSPLHF	TGCGCCAGCAGCCGAGAGCGGGGGGCGAATTCACCCCTCCACTTT	.	TRBV5-1	TRBJ1-6	.
CASSALQGEVNGYTF	TGTGCCAGCAGTGCCTTACAGGGGGAAGTGAATGGCTACACCTTC	.	TRBV2	TRBJ1-2	TRBD1
CASSSQQGFTGELFF	TGCGCCAGCAGTTCACAACAGGGTTTCACCGGGGAGCTGTTTTTT	.	TRBV5-1	TRBJ2-2	.
CASSVTGGKYHEQFF	TGTGCCAGCAGCGTCACGGGGGGAAAATACCATGAGCAGTTCTTC	.	TRBV9	TRBJ2-1	TRBD2
CASSFSYESYNEQFF	TGCGCCAGCAGCTTTAGTTATGAGTCCTACAATGAGCAGTTCTTC	once	TRBV5-1	TRBJ2-1	.
CASSPLQGRSTDTQYF	TGTGCCAGTAGTCCCCTCCAGGGCAGGAGCACAGATACGCAGTATTTT	.	TRBV19	TRBJ2-3	.
CASSPGLAARTDTQYF	TGTGCCAGCAGCCCCGGACTAGCGGCTCGCACAGATACGCAGTATTTT	.	TRBV6-6	TRBJ2-3	TRBD2
CASSYKTDMNTEAFF	TGTGCCAGCAGTTATAAGACAGATATGAACACTGAAGCTTTCTTT	.	TRBV6-5	TRBJ1-1	.
CASSPRQVQVDSPLHF	TGTGCCAGCTCACCACGACAGGTCCAGGTTGATTCACCCCTCCACTTT	once	TRBV18	TRBJ1-6	.
CASSLRMTAYGYTF	TGTGCCAGCAGCTTGCGTATGACAGCCTATGGCTACACCTTC	.	TRBV5-6	TRBJ1-2	.
CASSVATGGGQETQYF	TGTGCCAGCAGCGTAGCTACAGGTGGAGGGCAAGAGACCCAGTACTTC	few	TRBV9	TRBJ2-5	.
CASSSTLTNSGNTIYF	TGTGCCAGCTCATCAACCCTGACAAACTCTGGAAACACCATATATTTT	once	TRBV18	TRBJ1-3	.
CASSETGIGGYTF	TGTGCCAGCAGTGAAACAGGGATAGGCGGCTACACCTTC	.	TRBV2	TRBJ1-2	.
CASSPTNYGYTF	TGTGCCAGCAGCCCTACTAACTATGGCTACACCTTC	once	TRBV13	TRBJ1-2	.
CASSSVNQPQHF	TGTGCCAGCAGTTCCGTCAATCAGCCCCAGCATTTT	.	TRBV28	TRBJ1-5	.
CASSVDGGTEQYF	TGTGCCAGCAGCGTAGATGGGGGGACCGAGCAGTACTTC	.	TRBV9	TRBJ2-7	.
CASSLGRMVLQLEKLFF	TGTGCCAGCAGCTTAGGGAGGATGGTACTTCAGCTCGAAAAACTGTTTTTT	.	TRBV7-2	TRBJ1-4	.
CASSRTSGSTDTQYF	TGTGCCAGCAGTAGGACTAGCGGAAGCACAGATACGCAGTATTTT	.	TRBV6-5	TRBJ2-3	TRBD2
CASTQRRNTEAFF	TGTGCCAGCACCCAACGGAGGAACACTGAAGCTTTCTTT	.	TRBV3-1/TRBV3-2	TRBJ1-1	.
CATWGQDTFTDTQYF	TGTGCCACCTGGGGACAGGACACTTTCACAGATACGCAGTATTTT	.	TRBV11-2	TRBJ2-3	TRBD1
CASTGLAGANEQFF	TGTGCCAGCACTGGACTAGCGGGGGCCAATGAGCAGTTCTTC	.	TRBV27	TRBJ2-1	TRBD2
CASSPPWGQGPWGAYNEQFF	TGTGCCAGCTCACCACCATGGGGACAGGGTCCCTGGGGGGCTTACAATGAGCAGTTCTTC	many	TRBV18	TRBJ2-1	TRBD1
CASSSQGQGGFEQYF	TGTGCCAGCAGTTCCCAGGGACAGGGAGGATTCGAGCAGTACTTC	.	TRBV7-9	TRBJ2-7	TRBD1
CASSLAGGEETQYF	TGCGCCAGCAGCTTGGCCGGGGGAGAAGAGACCCAGTACTTC	.	TRBV5-1	TRBJ2-5	.
CAISESMGTGNSNQPQHF	TGTGCCATCAGTGAGTCTATGGGGACAGGAAATAGCAATCAGCCCCAGCATTTT	.	TRBV10-3	TRBJ1-5	TRBD1
CATSDHRVNTGELFF	TGTGCCACCAGTGATCACAGGGTAAACACCGGGGAGCTGTTTTTT	.	TRBV24-1	TRBJ2-2	.
CASSMRGMGNTEAFF	TGTGCCAGTAGTATGAGAGGAATGGGTAACACTGAAGCTTTCTTT	.	TRBV19	TRBJ1-1	.
CASSLGAWGQMTQEEKLFF	TGTGCCAGCAGCTTGGGGGCCTGGGGACAGATGACCCAGGAGGAAAAACTGTTTTTT	.	TRBV5-5	TRBJ1-4	TRBD1
CAWSEGPLAEAFF	TGTGCCTGGAGTGAGGGGCCGCTGGCTGAAGCTTTCTTT	.	TRBV30	TRBJ1-1	.
CASSARPGSFRGLEKLFF	TGTGCCAGCAGCGCCCGCCCAGGGTCTTTTCGTGGGCTTGAAAAACTGTTTTTT	.	TRBV11-2	TRBJ1-4	.